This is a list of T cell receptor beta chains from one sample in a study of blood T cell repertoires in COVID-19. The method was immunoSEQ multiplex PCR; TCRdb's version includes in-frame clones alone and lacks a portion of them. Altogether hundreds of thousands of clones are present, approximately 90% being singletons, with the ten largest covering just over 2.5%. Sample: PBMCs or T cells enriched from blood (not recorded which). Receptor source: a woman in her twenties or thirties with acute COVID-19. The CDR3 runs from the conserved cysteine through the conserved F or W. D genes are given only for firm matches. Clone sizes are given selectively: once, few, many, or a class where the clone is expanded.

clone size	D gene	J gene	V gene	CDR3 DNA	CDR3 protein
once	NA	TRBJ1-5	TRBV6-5	TGTGCCAGCAGTTACCCAGAAGTATATAGCAATCAGCCCCAGCATTTT	CASSYPEVYSNQPQHF
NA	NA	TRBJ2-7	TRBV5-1	TGCGCCAGCAGCTTTGGCCGGGGCTACGAGCAGTACTTC	CASSFGRGYEQYF
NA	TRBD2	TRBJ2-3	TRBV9	TGTGCCAGCAGTTCTAGCGGGGCCCGCACAGATACGCAGTATTTT	CASSSSGARTDTQYF
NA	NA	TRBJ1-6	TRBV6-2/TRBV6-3	TGTGCCAGCAGTCCCCGTCTCTATAATTCACCCCTCCACTTT	CASSPRLYNSPLHF
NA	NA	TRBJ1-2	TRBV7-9	TGTGCCAGCAGCTCCCGACACTTGCCCGACTATGGCTACACCTTC	CASSSRHLPDYGYTF
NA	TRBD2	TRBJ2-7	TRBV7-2	TGTGCCAGCAGCGTGGGGGGGACGCAGGCGGCCGAGCAGTACTTC	CASSVGGTQAAEQYF
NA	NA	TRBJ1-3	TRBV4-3	TGCGCCAGCAGCCAAGGTTCAGGGGTTGGAAACACCATATATTTT	CASSQGSGVGNTIYF
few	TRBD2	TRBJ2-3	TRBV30	TGTGCCTGGAAGGTCGGGGGGGCCGATACGCAGTATTTT	CAWKVGGADTQYF
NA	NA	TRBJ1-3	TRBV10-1	TGCGCCAGCAGTGATCCTGGGAGCTCTGGAAACACCATATATTTT	CASSDPGSSGNTIYF
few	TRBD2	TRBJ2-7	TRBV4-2	TGTGCCAGCAGCCAAGAGGGACTAGCGGGATACGAGCAGTACTTC	CASSQEGLAGYEQYF
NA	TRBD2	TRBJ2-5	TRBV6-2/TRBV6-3	TGTGCCAGCAGTTACATAGCGGGGAGGGCTCAAGAGACCCAGTACTTC	CASSYIAGRAQETQYF
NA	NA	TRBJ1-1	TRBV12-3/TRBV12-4	TGTGCCAGCAGTGGGGGGAGGAACACTGAAGCTTTCTTT	CASSGGRNTEAFF
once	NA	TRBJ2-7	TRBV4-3	TGCGCCAGCAGCCTCTGGGGGCGGAGCTCCTACGAGCAGTACTTC	CASSLWGRSSYEQYF
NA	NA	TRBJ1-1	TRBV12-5	TGTGCTAGTGGTTTGGAACAAGAAGCTTTCTTT	CASGLEQEAFF
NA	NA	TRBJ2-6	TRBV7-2	TGTGCCAGCAGCTTAGTTGCCGGACTCTCTGGGGCCAACGTCCTGACTTTC	CASSLVAGLSGANVLTF
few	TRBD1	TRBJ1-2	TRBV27	TGTGCCAGCAGGATACAGGGGGCGCGCGGCTACACCTTC	CASRIQGARGYTF
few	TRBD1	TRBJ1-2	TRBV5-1	TGCGCCAGCAGCGGAACCGGACAGGGGTATGGCTACACCTTC	CASSGTGQGYGYTF
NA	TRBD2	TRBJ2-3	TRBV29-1	TGCAGCGTTGAGAGTAGCGGGGCAGACACAGATACGCAGTATTTT	CSVESSGADTDTQYF
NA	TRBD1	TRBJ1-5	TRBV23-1	TGCGCCAGCAGTCAACCCCGGGACAGGGCTACCAATCAGCCCCAGCATTTT	CASSQPRDRATNQPQHF
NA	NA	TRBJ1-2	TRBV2	TGTGCCAGCAGTGGAGGGATTAACTATGGCTACACCTTC	CASSGGINYGYTF
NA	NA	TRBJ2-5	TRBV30	TGTGCCTGGAGTAGGGGTGTAATAGGCGGCCTAAAAGAGACCCAGTACTTC	CAWSRGVIGGLKETQYF
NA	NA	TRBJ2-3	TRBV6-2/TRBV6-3	TGTGCCAGCACCCCCGGGCGGGGAACCACGCAGTATTTT	CASTPGRGTTQYF
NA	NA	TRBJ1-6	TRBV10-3	TGTGCCATCAGGAGGAGTGACCAATATAATTCACCCCTCCACTTT	CAIRRSDQYNSPLHF
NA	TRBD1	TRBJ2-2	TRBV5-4	TGTGCCAGCAGCTTGGGACAGGGGCTCGACACCGGGGAGCTGTTTTTT	CASSLGQGLDTGELFF
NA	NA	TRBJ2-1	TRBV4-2	TGTGCCAGCAGCCAAGACGTCGAACAGGGCGTCGATGAGCAGTTCTTC	CASSQDVEQGVDEQFF
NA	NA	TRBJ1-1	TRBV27	TGTGCCAGCAGTTTCGGAGAGGCGAACACTGAAGCTTTCTTT	CASSFGEANTEAFF
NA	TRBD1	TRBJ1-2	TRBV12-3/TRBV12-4	TGTGCCAGCAGCACAGGGGGCCATGGCTACACCTTC	CASSTGGHGYTF
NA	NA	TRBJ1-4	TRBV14	TGTGCCAGCAGCCACTTCCGGGCCAGGGGTCAGAAAGAAAAACTGTTTTTT	CASSHFRARGQKEKLFF
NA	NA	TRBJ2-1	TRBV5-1	TGCGCCAGCAGTGACCAGGGATCTACATACTACTACAATGAGCAGTTCTTC	CASSDQGSTYYYNEQFF
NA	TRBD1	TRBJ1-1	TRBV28	TGTGCCAGCAGTTCCCCAGGGGGCGCGTCTGAAGCTTTCTTT	CASSSPGGASEAFF
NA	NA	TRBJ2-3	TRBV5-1	TGCGCCAGCGGTACAGGGCGAGTTAGCACAGATACGCAGTATTTT	CASGTGRVSTDTQYF
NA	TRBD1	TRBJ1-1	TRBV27	TGTGCCAGCAGGAGGGGGCAAGAAGACACTGAAGCTTTCTTT	CASRRGQEDTEAFF
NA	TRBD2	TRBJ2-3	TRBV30	TGTGCCTGGAGTAGCCAGCGGGGGGGATTAACAGATACGCAGTATTTT	CAWSSQRGGLTDTQYF
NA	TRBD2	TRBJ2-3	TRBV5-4	TGTGCCAGCAGCTCCGGACTAGCGGGGACCACAGATACGCAGTATTTT	CASSSGLAGTTDTQYF
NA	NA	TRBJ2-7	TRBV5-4	TGTGCCAGCAGCTTGGGAGTCACGGGGTGGGAGCAGTACTTC	CASSLGVTGWEQYF
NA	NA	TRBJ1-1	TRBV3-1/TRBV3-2	TGTGCCAGCAGCCCAGTAACGGCAGAGGCCGGGATGAACACTGAAGCTTTCTTT	CASSPVTAEAGMNTEAFF